This TCR beta chain came from a study of cytomegalovirus exposure and HLA in healthy donors (dated by TCRdb to 2017 to 2019). About the investigation overall: An earlier analysis of under 600 of the donors reported 250 to 350 Gb of sequence data and some 100 million unique TCR beta sequences from 150 million to 200 million T cells. Around 300 gigabases of sequencing data and approximately 80 million unique TCR sequences were included in an early release covering several hundred HLA-typed donors. The genetic ancestry cluster associated with self-reported Caucasian donors included 81% of the approximately 410 genotyped donors. The study was designed to test whether signatures of past pathogen exposure could be identified by cataloging public T cell receptors. The T cell repertoires of around 730 subjects were profiled by immunosequencing and related to cytomegalovirus serostatus. Besides the first cohort of 666 subjects, a separate validation cohort made up of over a hundred different subjects was used. High-throughput TCR immunosequencing, statistical association of individual TCRs with disease status, and machine learning were combined to predict cytomegalovirus infection status. A later analysis re-examined previously published TCR beta repertoires from 500 to 700 donors and added high-resolution HLA genotyping to investigate patterns of TCR occurrence. Rather than drawing on any new phenotypic data, the later analysis identified candidate immune exposures from TCR beta sequences and the way those sequences occurred across donors. In an earlier analysis of several hundred of the donors, high-throughput TCR beta sequencing was used to judge whether each TCR beta V gene segment behaved as functional or pseudogenic. Donor age, sex, ethnicity and CMV serostatus were compiled together with the repertoire data. A later genetic analysis took genome-wide SNP genotypes for about 65% of the 666 donors and used that subset as a discovery cohort. Every repertoire in the discovery cohort had been generated on one and the same sequencing platform. Both class I and class II loci were covered by HLA typing, at four-digit resolution. The number of typed donors differed by locus: about 620-640 for A, B, C, DRB1 and DQB1; 522 for DQA1; around 580 for DPA1; and about 470 for DPB1. Because of strong linkage in the cohort, 5 or 6 DR-DQ haplotypes were treated as single units for association and clustering. Across about 380 genotyped donors of the cohort, an average of approximately 240,000 unique TCR beta nucleotide sequences per donor were sequenced, and roughly 17% of those sequences were non-productive. Study-wide findings and limitations: Sequencing depth was assumed to be roughly uniform across donors in the presence/absence analyses, though that assumption may not hold. In a later analysis, around 17,000 TCR beta sequences were associated with specific HLA alleles at a false discovery rate of 0.05. Immune exposure information for the cohort was limited to CMV serostatus. In a later analysis, most CMV-associated TCR beta chains were found to appear HLA-restricted, with HLA associations seemingly driven largely by CMV exposure. Because counts were too low, more than 15 rarely observed V segments, including chromosome 9 orphons, were left out of the earlier analysis of a few hundred of the donors. In vitro tests confirmed that three of the cytomegalovirus-associated TCR beta chains recognize cytomegalovirus antigens. Correlated functional status among segregating V segments might be attributable to linkage disequilibrium, but an unknown experimental factor could not be ruled out. In a later analysis, HLA-associated TCR beta chains were found to be more clonally expanded and to have lower generation probabilities than equally common non-associated chains. An earlier analysis of approximately 570 of the donors showed that most TCR beta V segments appeared in productive rearrangements either about 90% or about 30% of the time, which broadly matched IMGT annotations. Compared with the approximately 710-donor mean, donors in an Asian-associated ancestry cluster had fewer N-insertions in productive TCRs, according to a later genetic analysis. In both the original and validation cohorts, the classifier was reported to diagnose cytomegalovirus status with high specificity and sensitivity. A group of highly shared sequence variants was considered likely to be a technical artifact of the sequencing pipeline. Several of the top co-occurrence clusters appeared to be linked to parvovirus B19, influenza, CMV and Epstein-Barr virus, according to a later analysis. The study gave a list of some 150 TCR beta chains associated with cytomegalovirus. In a later analysis, TCR association rates were found to vary across HLA loci, with the most associated TCRs seen for DRB1 alleles and the fewest for HLA-C alleles. The authors suggested that the approach could potentially be generalized to other disease states and immunological phenotypes. In this cohort, only TCR beta chains were sequenced, and detectable features were limited by the absence of alpha or paired-chain data. Strong co-occurrence of HLA alleles, especially DR and DQ, made assigning TCR associations to individual alleles difficult. An association between a missense DCLRE1C variant and V-gene and J-gene trimming of TCR beta chains was found in a later genetic analysis and replicated in an independent cohort. HLA typing was unavailable for some donors at each locus, so association tests used only the typed subset. A further reported finding was that TCR beta sequences accurately predicted the HLA-A and HLA-B alleles for most subjects in the first cohort. Most TCR sequences were observed very rarely across donors, whereas some public TCRs were present in many individuals.

The library came from the immunoSEQ multiplex PCR assay. A mixture of 60 forward primers for TCR Vbeta segments and 13 reverse primers for TCR Jbeta segments was used in the multiplex PCR. The CDR3 region of rearranged TCR beta genes was amplified from genomic DNA by a multiplex PCR assay. The amplified TCR beta libraries were sequenced on the Illumina HiSeq System as 87-base-pair reads. As for how the authors treated the data: A later analysis counted approximately 76 million unique TCR beta chains across the 670 or so repertoires, and 9 million to 14 million of these chains were shared by at least two donors. Raw reads were error-corrected and collapsed into unique sequences by a nearest-neighbor algorithm in which closely related sequences were merged to remove PCR and sequencing errors. To assign V, D and J gene segments, CDR3 sequences were aligned to IMGT reference sequences. Each retained sequence needed at least a six-nucleotide match to both a V gene segment and a J gene segment. Rearrangements were called productive when the CDR3 lacked stop codons and stayed in frame with V and J; all others were non-productive. Following IMGT convention, CDR3 was defined as the stretch from the second conserved V-encoded cysteine up to the conserved J-encoded phenylalanine. The earlier analysis of about 590 of the donors excluded sequences that lacked an unambiguous match to a single V gene segment. In an earlier analysis of roughly 500 of the donors, V segments were called functional above 56.7% productive rearrangements and were called segregating when the between-donor standard deviation exceeded 5%. A statistical classification framework was built for diagnosing cytomegalovirus status from the catalog of TCR beta chain sequences. V and J gene assignment, in a later analysis, came from comparing TCR nucleotide sequences with IMGT/GENE-DB human TR gene sequences. Using the TCRdist pipeline, a later analysis assigned CDR3 sequences along with most-parsimonious VDJ recombination scenarios. A later analysis defined each TCR beta chain by its CDR3 amino acid sequence plus V-gene family, and excluded reads lacking a unique V-gene family. In a later analysis, several hundred highly shared, low-generation-probability nucleotide sequences were removed to address suspected cross-contamination and a sequencing artifact. In a later analysis, a clonal expansion index was calculated for each public chain from normalized within-repertoire ranks of inferred template counts. A later analysis computed generation probabilities with a VDJ recombination model fitted to out-of-frame rearrangements, and checked the results against IGoR. A later analysis scored TCR-TCR, TCR-HLA and TCR-CMV co-occurrence with hypergeometric tests, applying a repertoire-size bias correction to TCR pairs. False discovery rates were estimated in a later analysis by permuting HLA or CMV assignments 20 times. In a later analysis, co-occurring TCRs were grouped with DBSCAN, and TCRdist sequence similarity was added when clustering was performed within HLA-allele-positive subsets. Repertoires with fewer than 30,000 or more than 120,000 public chains, plus five repertoires with anomalous nucleotide sharing, were excluded from co-occurrence clustering. TCRdb holds this immuneACCESS table with in-frame rearrangements only. Some clones are missing; in checked studies, unresolved V genes explain under half, and the rest has no known cause. D and trimming were read from the DNA, whereas the V and J calls and clone size are those reported in that table. This sample comprises around 140,000 clones, 75% to 90% of them detected only once. Less than 10% of the sample rests with the top ten.

Comment on this clone: The antigen it recognizes is unknown. There are no base qualities to consult, and no much larger clone falls within one base.

The cohort comprised some 700 healthy bone marrow donors. All cohort members were sampled while nominally healthy, although unrecorded immune exposures were likely present. The donor tested CMV seropositive, placing the donor among the 250 to 300 seropositive members of the cohort. Each donor provided a peripheral blood sample, and peripheral blood mononuclear cells were used for TCR beta sequencing. Genomic DNA was extracted from the blood cell samples with the Qiagen DNeasy Blood Extraction Kit. This receptor was identified in a woman aged 45-59 years in good health and CMV-seropositive. The sequenced material came from PBMCs.

The CDR3 has the sequence CASRSRGRPETQYF. In nucleotide form, the sequence is TGTGCCAGCAGGTCCAGGGGGCGCCCAGAGACCCAGTACTTC. The sequence joins TRBV6-1 to TRBJ2-5, with TRBD1 identical over 8 junction bases. Ends trimmed: V by 6 bases, J by 4 bases; bases unmatched to a gene: 7. The cysteine opens and the phenylalanine closes a CDR3 of 14 amino acids. Only the CDR3 part of the read is kept: 42 bases, read in frame from the first base. CDR1 and CDR2 were assigned from the germline V gene as MNHNS and SASEGT.